The 7 T cell receptor beta chains given below trace back to one sample, sequenced in a study of control samples from healthy donors and cancer patients. Some clones are missing from TCRdb's copy, which holds only in-frame ones; the method was immunoSEQ multiplex PCR. The sample includes 160,000 or so clones, over 90% of them seen just once. Material for sequencing was blood. The receptors here all came from a man in his fifties or sixties in good health.

V usage is TRBV5-6 and J usage is TRBJ2-4; D is uncertain. The CDR3 consists of 15 residues. V lost 3 bases to trimming and J lost 0 bases, with 10 bases between them. Germline loops: CDR1 SGHDT, CDR2 YYEEEE. CDR3 bases: TGTGCCAGCAGCTCCGCACGGTTAGCCAAAAACATTCAGTACTTC. It specifies CASSSARLAKNIQYF.

The chain joins TRBV4-1 to TRBJ1-1, with a tentative D call TRBD1 (6 bases). The CDR3 covers 16 residues. V lost 0 bases and J lost 1, with 12 bases in between. Per the germline V gene, CDR1 is MGHRA and CDR2 is YSYEKL. This CDR3 is CASSQDSGAKNTEAFF. DNA of the CDR3: TGCGCCAGCAGCCAAGATTCGGGGGCCAAGAACACTGAAGCTTTCTTT.

The V call is TRBV2, the J call TRBJ1-5; no firm D call. With 6 bases removed from V and 3 bases from J, the gap between germline ends came to 15 bases. CDR3 length equals 15 residues. The germline CDR1 and CDR2 sequences are SNHLY and FYNNEI. CDR3: CASRAAGAFNQPQHF. The CDR3 region has the DNA TGTGCCAGCAGGGCCGCGGGAGCTTTCAATCAGCCCCAGCATTTT.

This chain uses TRBV11-2 with TRBJ1-1; D is uncertain. The CDR3 runs 14 residues. The germline V and J ends were trimmed by 2 bases and 0 bases, with 7 bases remaining between them. Looked up from germline, CDR1 is SGHAT and CDR2 is FQNNGV. CDR3 sequence: CASSLFSVNTEAFF. The CDR3 DNA reads TGTGCCAGCAGCTTATTTTCCGTGAACACTGAAGCTTTCTTT.

This chain joins TRBV4-1 and TRBJ2-7; 9 nucleotides align to TRBD1. The CDR3 is made up of 14 amino acids. Per the germline V gene, CDR1 is MGHRA and CDR2 is YSYEKL. V dropped 3 bases and J dropped 6; count of bases not matched to a gene: 6. The CDR3 nucleotides are TGCGCCAGCAGCCAGTGGACAGGGGAACCCGAGCAGTACTTC. Translating it yields CASSQWTGEPEQYF.

The CDR3 nucleotides read TGTGCCAGCAGTGAAGGGTGGGGCAGCGACACCGGGGAGCTGTTTTTT. It yields the protein CASSEGWGSDTGELFF. The chain employs TRBV6-1 and TRBJ2-2; D is perhaps TRBD1 (5 bases). Germline CDR1 and CDR2: MNHNS and SASEGT. The CDR3 runs 16 residues. Deletions cut 1 base from V and 3 bases from J, with 12 bases between.

The gene calls are TRBV5-6 and TRBJ2-1; TRBD2 aligns across 11 bases. Losses at the gene ends were 4 bases for V and 3 bases for J; bases not matched to a gene: 9. The CDR3 is made up of 17 amino acids. Germline V gene lookup returns CDR1 SGHDT and CDR2 YYEEEE. DNA for the CDR3: TGTGCCAGCAGCATCACCACCGGGACTAGCGGCTACAATGAGCAGTTCTTC. Translating it yields CASSITTGTSGYNEQFF.